Following are 20 T cell receptor beta chains from one sample sequenced in a study of blood T cell repertoires in COVID-19. Sequencing used immunoSEQ multiplex PCR; TCRdb keeps in-frame clones, though not all of them. The sample includes 100,000 to 120,000 clones, 75% to 80% of them seen just once. Sample: peripheral blood. Receptors were obtained from a woman aged 80 or older with active or convalescent COVID-19.

This rearrangement joins TRBV7-9 to TRBJ2-7, with 10 positions matching TRBD2. Trimming cost V 4 bases and J 6 bases; bases outside gene matches: 18. Germline V gene data show CDR1 as SEHNR and CDR2 as FQNEAQ (reference sequence). The CDR3 sequence is 18 residues long. The CDR3 DNA sequence: TGTGCCAGCAGCTCCATATGGGAGACAGCGGGAGGGTACGGCGAGCAGTACTTC. This sequence encodes CASSSIWETAGGYGEQYF.

The gene calls are TRBV6-5 and TRBJ1-1, with D unresolved. Germline V gives CDR1 MNHEY, CDR2 SVGAGI. V lost 7 bases and J lost 0, with 12 bases in between. The CDR3 loop spans 14 amino acids. CDR3 sequence: CASMEAGLNTEAFF. CDR3 sequence (DNA): TGTGCCAGCATGGAGGCCGGATTGAACACTGAAGCTTTCTTT.

This chain links TRBV5-1 with TRBJ1-2; TRBD1 matches at 11 bases. Per germline, CDR1 SGHRS and CDR2 YFSETQ. V dropped 3 bases and J dropped 5; count of bases not matched to a gene: 6. The CDR3 is made up of 15 amino acids. CDR3 protein: CASSSMGQGGYGYTF. The DNA for the CDR3 is TGCGCCAGCAGCTCGATGGGACAGGGGGGATATGGCTACACCTTC. The variable domain in full, completed from reference TRBV5-1 and TRBJ1-2, reads KAGVTQTPRYLIKTRGQQVTLSCSPISGHRSVSWYQQTPGQGLQFLFEYFSETQRNKGNFPGRFSGRQFSNSRSEMNVSTLELGDSALYLCASSSMGQGGYGYTFGSGTRLTVV.

The CDR3 here is CASSLGLAGTDEQYF. The CDR3 DNA follows: TGCGCCAGCAGCTTGGGACTAGCGGGAACCGACGAGCAGTACTTC. The V call is TRBV5-1, the J call TRBJ2-7; 11 nucleotides match TRBD2. The CDR3 has 15 residues. J was trimmed by 5 bases and V by 0 bases; bases with no gene match: 4. Germline CDR1 and CDR2: SGHRS and YFSETQ.

The chain is built from TRBV10-2 and TRBJ2-1; TRBD1 is a possible D gene (6 bases). The CDR3 is 15 residues long. The ends were cut back, 4 bases at V and 7 bases at J, with 17 bases in the middle. Germline V gene sequence: CDR1 WSHSY, CDR2 SAAADI. CDR3 in amino acids: CASSASGRGENEQFF. The DNA of the CDR3 is TGCGCCAGCAGTGCTTCTGGCAGGGGCGAGAATGAGCAGTTCTTC.

The gene calls are TRBV30 and TRBJ1-5, with no clear D. The CDR3 runs 14 residues. CDR1 GTSNPN and CDR2 SVGIG come from the germline V gene (reference sequence). V gave up 5 bases and J gave up 3 bases, with 14 bases separating them. CDR3 sequence: CAWQGGQFNQPQHF. The CDR3 DNA reads TGTGCCTGGCAAGGAGGGCAGTTCAATCAGCCCCAGCATTTT.

The chain joins TRBV24-1 to TRBJ2-7, with 8 nucleotides matching TRBD1. V gave up 4 bases and J gave up 0 bases; unmatched junction bases: 13. The germline gives CDR1 KGHDR, CDR2 SFDVKD. This CDR3 region has 18 residues. The CDR3, as DNA: TGTGCCACCAGTGAACTAACCTTCCGGGACAGGAGCTCCTACGAGCAGTACTTC. As protein: CATSELTFRDRSSYEQYF.

The rearrangement uses TRBV5-1 and TRBJ1-4, with D perhaps TRBD1 (5 bases). The CDR3 loop spans 16 amino acids. Germline CDR1 and CDR2: SGHRS and YFSETQ. Trimming took off 0 bases at V and 1 base at J, with 10 bases between the two ends. CDR3 protein: CASSLAWGLTNEKLFF. The CDR3 DNA reads TGCGCCAGCAGCTTGGCATGGGGCTTAACTAATGAAAAACTGTTTTTT.

The J gene is TRBJ1-1, the V gene TRBV5-6; TRBD1 matches 8 bases. The CDR3 spans 15 residues. Germline CDR1 and CDR2: SGHDT and YYEEEE. The J segment lost 1 base and the V segment lost 3 bases, leaving 5 bases of the junction unmatched. The CDR3 region is CASSYTGTGNTEAFF. DNA for the CDR3: TGTGCCAGCAGCTACACCGGGACAGGGAACACTGAAGCTTTCTTT.

This clone was observed a handful of times. The V and J genes are TRBV16 and TRBJ1-2; no clear D gene. The V and J ends lost 6 bases and 5 bases respectively, with 16 bases between them. The CDR3 sequence is 14 residues long. Looked up from germline, CDR1 is KGHSY and CDR2 is FQNENV. CDR3 nucleotides: TGTGCCAGCAGACGTACCCTGGGGAGTTATGGCTACACCTTC. Residues: CASRRTLGSYGYTF. The full variable domain, rest sourced from reference TRBV16 and TRBJ1-2, is GEEVAQTPKHLVRGEGQKAKLYCAPIKGHSYVFWYQQVLKNEFKFLISFQNENVFDETGMPKERFSAKCLPNSPCSLEIQATKLEDSAVYFCASRRTLGSYGYTFGSGTRLTVV.

The chain carries TRBV27 and TRBJ2-3; TRBD2 aligns across 7 bases. V was pared by 4 bases and J by 5 bases, with 9 bases of the junction left unmatched. Germline loops: CDR1 MNHEY, CDR2 SMNVEV (reference sequence). This CDR3 spans 15 amino acids. CDR3 DNA sequence: TGTGCCAGCAGTTGGGGCGGGAGAATTGGAGATACGCAGTATTTT. Encoded protein: CASSWGGRIGDTQYF.

The chain's CDR3 is CASSSLAGAGYEQFF. CDR3 nucleotides: TGTGCCAGCAGCTCACTAGCGGGAGCTGGATATGAGCAGTTCTTC. The chain uses TRBV11-3 and TRBJ2-1, with TRBD2 matching over 11 bases. Germline V gives CDR1 SGHNT, CDR2 YENEEA. With V trimmed by 4 bases and J by 8 bases, 7 bases remained unmatched. This CDR3 has 15 residues.

This chain joins TRBV11-2 and TRBJ2-1, with D unclear. The CDR3 sequence is 17 residues long. V lost 0 bases, J lost 8 bases, and 20 bases lay in between. The germline V gene encodes CDR1 SGHAT and CDR2 FQNNGV. The CDR3 is CASSLDTRSRSWDEQFF. CDR3 DNA sequence: TGTGCCAGCAGCTTAGATACGCGGTCTAGATCTTGGGATGAGCAGTTCTTC.

V and J are TRBV3-1 (or the pseudogene TRBV3-2) and TRBJ2-5, with 7 bases lining up with TRBD1. Looked up from germline, CDR1 is LGHDT and CDR2 is YNNKEL (reference sequence). The V gene end was trimmed by 4 bases and the J gene end by 7 bases; junction bases not matched to a gene: 9. This CDR3 has 14 residues. The CDR3 spells CASSRTGSPGTQYF. The CDR3 region has the DNA TGTGCCAGCAGCCGGACAGGTTCCCCGGGGACCCAGTACTTC.

The chain links TRBV12-3 or TRBV12-4 to TRBJ1-2; D gene unclear. Trimming shortened V by 3 bases and J by 8 bases, and 10 bases separated the two germline ends. CDR3 length: 12 residues. In DNA, the CDR3 is TGTGCCAGCAGTTTTACACTATTGGGCTACACCTTC. It is translated as CASSFTLLGYTF.

This clone showed up just once. This chain uses TRBV5-4 with TRBJ2-3, with TRBD2 identical over 9 bases. CDR3 length: 17 residues. V trimming: 4 bases; J trimming: 0 bases; junction bases outside the gene matches: 9. The V gene's germline CDR1 is SGHNT and CDR2 YYREEE (reference sequence). DNA for the CDR3: TGTGCCAGCAGCCCAGCGGGAGGCGCCCCTAGCACAGATACGCAGTATTTT. Translating gives CASSPAGGAPSTDTQYF.

This sequence joins TRBV4-2 and TRBJ2-1, with 10 nucleotides matching TRBD1. Germline V CDR1 and CDR2: LGHNA, YNFKEQ. This CDR3 contains 16 residues. Trimming at V came to 4 bases and at J to 4 bases, leaving 7 bases not matched to a gene. This CDR3 is CASSPLTGGAYNEQFF. In DNA form, the CDR3 reads TGTGCCAGCAGCCCCCTGACAGGGGGCGCGTACAATGAGCAGTTCTTC.

The chain has TRBV2 and TRBJ1-1; D remains ambiguous. In germline, CDR1 is SNHLY, CDR2 FYNNEI. Trimming took off 2 bases at V and 4 bases at J, with 11 bases between the two ends. CDR3 length: 14 amino acids. This chain's CDR3 is CASSENLAGTEAFF. The CDR3 nucleotides are TGTGCCAGCAGTGAAAACCTCGCAGGCACTGAAGCTTTCTTT.

In its sample, this clone was seen a few times. This chain joins TRBV12-3 or TRBV12-4 and TRBJ1-1; 7 positions agree with TRBD1. V was clipped by 6 bases and J by 4 bases; unmatched bases: 5. CDR3 length: 13 residues. Here the CDR3 reads CASSVTGFTEAFF. In DNA, the CDR3 is TGTGCCAGCAGCGTGACAGGGTTCACTGAAGCTTTCTTT.

The rearrangement uses TRBV5-4 and TRBJ2-5; 8 bases agree with TRBD2. This CDR3 region has 14 residues. The ends lost 3 bases at V and 5 bases at J; junction bases unmatched: 6. Germline CDR1 and CDR2: SGHNT and YYREEE (reference sequence). CDR3 DNA: TGTGCCAGCAGCTCACCTCCGGGGGGGGAGACCCAGTACTTC. It encodes CASSSPPGGETQYF. Variable domain in full (rest from reference TRBV5-4 and TRBJ2-5): ETGVTQSPTHLIKTRGQQVTLRCSSQSGHNTVSWYQQALGQGPQFIFQYYREEENGRGNFPPRFSGLQFPNYSSELNVNALELDDSALYLCASSSPPGGETQYFGPGTRLLVL.